This T cell receptor beta chain is from a study of identical twins. This clonotype turned up a few times. TCRdb itself ran the 5' RACE reads through MiXCR, one entry per CDR3 protein. The data hold around 490,000 distinct CDR3 sequences, with 13% to 15% observed a single time. CDR3 size: 15 residues. V dropped 5 bases and J dropped 4 bases, with 15 bases sitting between them. CDR1 LGHDT and CDR2 YNNKEL come from the germline V gene (reference sequence). Separately, the same data were catalogued under a study of yellow fever vaccine responses in identical twins.

Specimen: CD4+ T cells sorted from blood. This chain joins TRBV3-1 and TRBJ1-3; perhaps TRBD1 as D (6 bases). This TCR came from a young woman in good health. The CDR3 DNA follows: TGTGCCAGCAGCAACAACAGGGTATCAGGAAACACCATATATTTT. This translates into CASSNNRVSGNTIYF. Combining the CDR3 with reference TRBV3-1 and TRBJ1-3 gives the whole variable domain DTAVSQTPKYLVTQMGNDKSIKCEQNLGHDTMYWYKQDSKKFLKIMFSYNNKELIINETVPNRFSPKSPDKAHLNLHINSLELGDSAVYFCASSNNRVSGNTIYFGEGSWLTVV.